The sequence of this TCR beta chain was determined in a study of blood T cell repertoires in COVID-19. Across the whole study: Collection of acute and convalescent COVID-19 samples took place in the United States, Italy and Spain.

Germline values: CDR1 SGHAT, CDR2 FQNNGV. The CDR3 covers 15 residues. The V and J ends lost 6 bases and 5 bases, in that order; junction bases with no gene match: 5. Clones were read by immunoSEQ multiplex PCR, and TCRdb kept only the in-frame ones, dropping some. The data contain a few hundred thousand clones, approximately 85% of them singletons. Enrollment of patients from Seattle took place during active infection, with longitudinal follow-up. The TCR was taken from a human donor with COVID-19, enrolled during active disease. The donor label of this sample is uncertain. Sequenced sample: peripheral blood. This chain uses TRBV11-2 with TRBJ2-1; 12 bases map to TRBD2. The CDR3 sequence: CASRPTSGRNNEQFF. The CDR3 nucleotides read TGTGCCAGCAGGCCTACTAGCGGGAGGAACAATGAGCAGTTCTTC.